This T cell receptor beta chain is from a study of T cell repertoires in cytomegalovirus infection. Study overall: CMV infection together with matching HLA type was indicated by public TCR beta signatures.

One entry per CDR3 protein, called by TCRdb with MiXCR from the reads. The sample consists of roughly 170,000 distinct CDR3 sequences, less than 25% of them appearing once. Of note for this clonotype: Its cognate antigen is unknown.

Germline assignment: CDR1 MDHEN and CDR2 SYDVKM. This CDR3 comprises 14 residues. Between the trimmed V and J ends, which lost 3 bases and 0 bases, there was a span of 8 bases. Whole-study findings and limits: Totalled public TCR beta family frequency picked out people who carried CMV plus the relevant HLA. HLA-C-restricted CMV-specific TCR beta clonotypes were dominant in the ex vivo response.

The chain couples TRBV28 to TRBJ1-1, with D uncertain. The source of this sequence is a human donor in good health (CMV status not recorded). Some clones in this sample may be carry-over from other donors' samples. Specimen: CD8+ T cells from cultured PBMCs, collected from culture after CMV antigen stimulation. CDR3 DNA sequence: TGTGCCAGCAGTTTTCTCCGGATGAACACTGAAGCTTTCTTT. It translates to CASSFLRMNTEAFF.